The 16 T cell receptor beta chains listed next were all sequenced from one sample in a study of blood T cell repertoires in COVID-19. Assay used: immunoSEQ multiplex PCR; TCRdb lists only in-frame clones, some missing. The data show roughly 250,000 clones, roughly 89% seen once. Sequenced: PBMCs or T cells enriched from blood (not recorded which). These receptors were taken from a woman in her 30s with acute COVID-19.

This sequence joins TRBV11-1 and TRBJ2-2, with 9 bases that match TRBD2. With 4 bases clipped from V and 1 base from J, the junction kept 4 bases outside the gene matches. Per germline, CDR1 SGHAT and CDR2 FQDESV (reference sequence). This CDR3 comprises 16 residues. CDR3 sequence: CASSSTLAGNTGELFF. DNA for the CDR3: TGTGCCAGCAGCTCCACACTAGCGGGGAACACCGGGGAGCTGTTTTTT.

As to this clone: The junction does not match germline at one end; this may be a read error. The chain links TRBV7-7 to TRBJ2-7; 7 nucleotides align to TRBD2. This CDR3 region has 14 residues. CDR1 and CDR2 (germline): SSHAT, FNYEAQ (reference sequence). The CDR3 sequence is CASSPGEGGYEQYF. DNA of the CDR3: TGTGCTAGCAGCCCCGGGGAGGGAGGATACGAGCAGTACTTC.

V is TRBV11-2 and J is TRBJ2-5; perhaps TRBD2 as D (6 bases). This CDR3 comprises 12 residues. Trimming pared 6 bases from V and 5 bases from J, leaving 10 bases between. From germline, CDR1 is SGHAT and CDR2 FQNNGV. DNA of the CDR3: TGTGCCAGCAGGGGCAGCGGGGAGACCCAGTACTTC. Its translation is CASRGSGETQYF. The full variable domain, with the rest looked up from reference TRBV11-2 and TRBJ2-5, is EAGVAQSPRYKIIEKRQSVAFWCNPISGHATLYWYQQILGQGPKLLIQFQNNGVVDDSQLPKDRFSAERLKGVDSTLKIQPAKLEDSAVYLCASRGSGETQYFGPGTRLLVL.

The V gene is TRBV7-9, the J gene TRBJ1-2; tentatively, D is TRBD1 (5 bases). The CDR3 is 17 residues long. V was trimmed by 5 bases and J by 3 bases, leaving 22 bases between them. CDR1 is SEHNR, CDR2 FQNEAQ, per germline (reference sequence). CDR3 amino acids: CASSGGVLGGTHYGYTF. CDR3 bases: TGTGCCAGCAGCGGAGGGGTTTTGGGGGGTACCCACTATGGCTACACCTTC.

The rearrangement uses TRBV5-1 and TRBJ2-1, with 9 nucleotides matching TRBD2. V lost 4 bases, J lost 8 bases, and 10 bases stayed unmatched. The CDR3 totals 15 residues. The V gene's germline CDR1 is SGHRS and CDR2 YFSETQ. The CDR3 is CASSPGLAFYDEQFF. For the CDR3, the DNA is TGCGCCAGCAGCCCGGGACTAGCCTTTTACGATGAGCAGTTCTTC.

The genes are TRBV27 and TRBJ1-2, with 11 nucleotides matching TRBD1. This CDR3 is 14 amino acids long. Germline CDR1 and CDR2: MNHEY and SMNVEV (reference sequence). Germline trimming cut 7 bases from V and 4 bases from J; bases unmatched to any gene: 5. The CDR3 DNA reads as TGTGCCAGCACCAGGACAGGGGGCCTCTATGGCTACACCTTC. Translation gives CASTRTGGLYGYTF.

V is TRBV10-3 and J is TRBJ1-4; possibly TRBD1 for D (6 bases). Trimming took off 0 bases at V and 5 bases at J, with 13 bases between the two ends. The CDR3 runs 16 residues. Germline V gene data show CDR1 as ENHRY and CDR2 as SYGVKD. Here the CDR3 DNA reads TGTGCCATCAGTGAGTCGAAGAGTAGGGGGAATGAAAAACTGTTTTTT. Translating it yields CAISESKSRGNEKLFF.

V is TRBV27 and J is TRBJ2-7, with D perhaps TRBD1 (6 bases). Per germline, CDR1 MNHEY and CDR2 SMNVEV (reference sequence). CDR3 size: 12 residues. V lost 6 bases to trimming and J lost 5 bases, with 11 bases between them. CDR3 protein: CASRQGSNEQYF. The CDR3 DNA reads TGTGCCAGCAGACAGGGCTCTAACGAGCAGTACTTC.

This CDR3 reads CASSEGGQFAEAFF. CDR3 in DNA: TGTGCCAGCAGTGAGGGGGGACAGTTCGCTGAAGCTTTCTTT. The J gene is TRBJ1-1, the V gene TRBV6-1; 7 bases align to TRBD1. CDR1 is MNHNS, CDR2 SASEGT, per germline. The CDR3 sequence is 14 residues long. With V trimmed by 3 bases and J by 6 bases, 7 bases remained unmatched.

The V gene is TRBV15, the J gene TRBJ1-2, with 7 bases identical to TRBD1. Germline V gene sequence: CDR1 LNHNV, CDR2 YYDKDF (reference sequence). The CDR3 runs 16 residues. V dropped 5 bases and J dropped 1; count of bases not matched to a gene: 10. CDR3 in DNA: TGTGCCACCAGCCGGAACCCAGGGGGGAATAACTATGGCTACACCTTC. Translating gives CATSRNPGGNNYGYTF. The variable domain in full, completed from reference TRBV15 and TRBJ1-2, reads DAMVIQNPRYQVTQFGKPVTLSCSQTLNHNVMYWYQQKSSQAPKLLFHYYDKDFNNEADTPDNFQSRRPNTSFCFLDIRSPGLGDTAMYLCATSRNPGGNNYGYTFGSGTRLTVV.

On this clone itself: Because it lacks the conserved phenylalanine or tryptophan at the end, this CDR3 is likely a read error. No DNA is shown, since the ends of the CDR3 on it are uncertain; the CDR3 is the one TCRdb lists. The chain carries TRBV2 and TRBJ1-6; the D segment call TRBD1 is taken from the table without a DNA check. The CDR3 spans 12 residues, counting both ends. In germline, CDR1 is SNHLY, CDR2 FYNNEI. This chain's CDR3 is CASSDSNSPSLL.

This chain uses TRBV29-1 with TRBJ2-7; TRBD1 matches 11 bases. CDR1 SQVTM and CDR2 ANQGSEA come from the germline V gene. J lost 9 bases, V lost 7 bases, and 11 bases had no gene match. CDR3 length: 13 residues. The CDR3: CSAGGQGGVLQYF. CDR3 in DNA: TGCAGCGCCGGGGGACAGGGGGGAGTCTTGCAGTACTTC.

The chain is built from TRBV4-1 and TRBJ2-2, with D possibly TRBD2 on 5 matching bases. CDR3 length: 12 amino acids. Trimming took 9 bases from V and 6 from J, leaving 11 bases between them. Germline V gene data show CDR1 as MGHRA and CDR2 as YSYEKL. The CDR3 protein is CASSWGAGELFF. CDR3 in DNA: TGCGCCAGTTCCTGGGGAGCCGGGGAGCTGTTTTTT.

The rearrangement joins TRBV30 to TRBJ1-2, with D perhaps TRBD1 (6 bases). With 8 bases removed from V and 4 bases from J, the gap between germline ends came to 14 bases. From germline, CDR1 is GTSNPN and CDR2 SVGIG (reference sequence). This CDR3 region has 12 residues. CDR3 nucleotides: TGTGCCGGACCTACAGGGTCCTATGGCTACACCTTC. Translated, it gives CAGPTGSYGYTF.

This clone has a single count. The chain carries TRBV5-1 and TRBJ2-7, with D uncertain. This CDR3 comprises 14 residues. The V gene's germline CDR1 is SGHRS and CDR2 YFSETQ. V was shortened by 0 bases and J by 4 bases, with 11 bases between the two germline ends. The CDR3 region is CASSLGSGVYEQYF. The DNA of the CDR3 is TGCGCCAGCAGCTTGGGGTCAGGTGTTTACGAGCAGTACTTC.

CDR3 sequence reads: CASSLPRGHTQYF. CDR3 nucleotides: TGCGCCAGCAGCTTACCGCGGGGGCATACGCAGTATTTT. V usage is TRBV5-1 and J usage is TRBJ2-3; the D gene is possibly TRBD2 (7 bases). The V and J ends lost 2 bases and 7 bases respectively, with 11 bases between them. Germline V gives CDR1 SGHRS, CDR2 YFSETQ. The CDR3 has 13 amino acids.